The 23 T cell receptor beta chains below all came from one sample that was sequenced in a study of T cell changes during pregnancy in multiple sclerosis. Clones were read by immunoSEQ multiplex PCR, and TCRdb kept only the in-frame ones, dropping some. In the table there are some 70,000 clones, roughly 88% of which are singletons. The specimen was peripheral blood, collected after pregnancy. The origin of the receptors is a female donor in good health, enrolled as a control in a pregnancy study.

This clone occurred a few times. The genes are TRBV9 and TRBJ1-1; 9 nucleotides align to TRBD1. CDR1 is SGDLS and CDR2 is YYNGEE in the germline V gene. This CDR3 is 14 amino acids long. V dropped 10 bases and J dropped 6; count of bases not matched to a gene: 13. CDR3 sequence (DNA): TGTGCCTCAGGAGGGACAGGGCCTTTAGCTGAAGCTTTCTTT. Its protein product is CASGGTGPLAEAFF.

CDR3 in amino acids: CASSPNTGGSYTF. The DNA of the CDR3 is TGTGCCAGCAGTCCGAACACAGGGGGGAGCTACACCTTC. This chain joins TRBV27 and TRBJ1-2; TRBD1 aligns across 8 bases. Germline CDR1 reads MNHEY; CDR2 reads SMNVEV (reference sequence). With V trimmed by 5 bases and J by 9 bases, 8 bases remained unmatched. The CDR3 spans 13 residues.

V is TRBV7-9 and J is TRBJ2-7, with 8 bases aligning to TRBD2. J was trimmed by 2 bases and V by 5 bases; bases with no gene match: 8. CDR1 and CDR2 (germline): SEHNR, FQNEAQ (reference sequence). This CDR3 contains 15 residues. The CDR3 region has the DNA TGTGCCAGCAGCCCTCTAGCGGGCGATGCCTACGAGCAGTACTTC. Encoded protein: CASSPLAGDAYEQYF.

This rearrangement joins TRBV6-6 to TRBJ2-7, with D perhaps matching TRBD1 (6 bases). The CDR3 contains 13 residues. Germline V CDR1 and CDR2: MNHNY, SVGAGI (reference sequence). V lost 10 bases, J lost 2 bases, and 15 bases lay in between. This chain's CDR3 is CAILQGPPYEQYF. The DNA of the CDR3 is TGTGCCATCCTACAGGGACCCCCCTACGAGCAGTACTTC.

This clone was seen a single time. CDR3 sequence (DNA): TGTGCCAGCAGGACCAGCGGCACCTACGAGCAGTACTTC. This gives the protein CASRTSGTYEQYF. The rearrangement links TRBV6-5 to TRBJ2-7; tentative D call: TRBD2 (5 bases). The V end was cut by 6 bases, the J end by 2 bases, with 11 bases between. This CDR3 has 13 amino acids. In germline, CDR1 is MNHEY, CDR2 SVGAGI.

The chain links TRBV29-1 to TRBJ2-7; 10 nucleotides match TRBD1. The CDR3 runs 13 residues. Germline-derived CDR1 and CDR2 are SQVTM and ANQGSEA. The J segment lost 2 bases and the V segment lost 6 bases, leaving 4 bases of the junction unmatched. CDR3 in DNA: TGCAGCGTCCTCGGACAGGGGGCCTACGAGCAGTACTTC. It yields the protein CSVLGQGAYEQYF.

J is TRBJ2-7 and V is TRBV6-5; 10 nucleotides agree with TRBD1. With V trimmed by 3 bases and J by 4 bases, 3 bases remained unmatched. The CDR3 length is 14 residues. In germline, CDR1 is MNHEY, CDR2 SVGAGI. In nucleotides, the CDR3 is TGTGCCAGCAGTTATGGACAGGGGGGTTACGAGCAGTACTTC. Translated, it gives CASSYGQGGYEQYF.

Turning to this clone: The same CDR3 also results from other DNA sequences found in this sample. The rearrangement joins TRBV19 to TRBJ1-2; unclear D gene. Per germline, CDR1 LNHDA and CDR2 SQIVND (reference sequence). Trimming removed 3 bases from V and 4 bases from J, with 6 bases in between. The CDR3 is 12 residues long. The CDR3 DNA sequence: TGTGCCAGTAGTATTAGTGTCTATGGCTACACCTTC. Translating it yields CASSISVYGYTF.

This chain connects TRBV27 to TRBJ2-7, with 7 positions matching TRBD2. Germline-derived CDR1 and CDR2 are MNHEY and SMNVEV (reference sequence). The CDR3 length is 15 residues. The J segment lost 0 bases and the V segment lost 5 bases, leaving 7 bases of the junction unmatched. The CDR3 DNA is TGTGCCAGCAGTCCCCGACTAGCTAGCTCCTACGAGCAGTACTTC. Its protein is CASSPRLASSYEQYF.

CDR3 region: CASSDWSGSHNEQFF. The CDR3, as DNA: TGTGCCAGCAGTGACTGGAGCGGGAGCCACAATGAGCAGTTCTTC. The rearrangement links TRBV2 to TRBJ2-1; 8 positions agree with TRBD2. The CDR3 has 15 amino acids. Per germline, CDR1 SNHLY and CDR2 FYNNEI. Trimming at V came to 3 bases and at J to 5 bases, leaving 6 bases not matched to a gene.

The chain is built from TRBV10-3 and TRBJ1-2, with 11 nucleotides matching TRBD1. CDR1 is ENHRY and CDR2 is SYGVKD in the germline V gene. V shed 7 bases, J shed 6 bases, and the junction held 13 bases outside the gene matches. There are 16 residues in the CDR3. The CDR3 sequence: CAITGGQGALGNGYTF. As DNA, the CDR3 is TGTGCCATCACCGGAGGACAGGGGGCGCTTGGGAATGGCTACACCTTC.

This clone was seen only once. This sequence joins TRBV15 and TRBJ2-1; no reliable D call. The CDR3 sequence is 16 residues long. The germline V gene encodes CDR1 LNHNV and CDR2 YYDKDF (reference sequence). V was shortened by 8 bases and J by 0 bases, with 17 bases between the two germline ends. The CDR3 sequence: CATHTTEASSYNEQFF. The CDR3 region has the DNA TGTGCCACCCACACGACCGAGGCTAGCTCCTACAATGAGCAGTTCTTC. Drawing the rest from reference TRBV15 and TRBJ2-1, the complete variable domain is DAMVIQNPRYQVTQFGKPVTLSCSQTLNHNVMYWYQQKSSQAPKLLFHYYDKDFNNEADTPDNFQSRRPNTSFCFLDIRSPGLGDTAMYLCATHTTEASSYNEQFFGPGTRLTVL.

V gene TRBV6-4 combines with J gene TRBJ2-1, with TRBD2 identical over 12 bases. The CDR3 loop spans 15 amino acids. The junction had 14 bases not matched to a gene; V was cut back by 5 bases and J by 15 bases. Looked up from germline, CDR1 is MRHNA and CDR2 is SNTAGT. The CDR3 sequence: CASSPDLAGGPGVFF. The CDR3 DNA is TGTGCCAGCAGTCCTGATCTAGCGGGAGGGCCGGGAGTGTTCTTC.

This chain joins TRBV6-1 and TRBJ1-2; 7 positions agree with TRBD1. The CDR3 loop spans 16 amino acids. The germline V gene has CDR1 MNHNS and CDR2 SASEGT. V gave up 0 bases and J gave up 4 bases; unmatched junction bases: 8. The CDR3 region is CASSEATGWVLYGYTF. The CDR3 DNA is TGTGCCAGCAGTGAAGCGACAGGGTGGGTCCTCTATGGCTACACCTTC.

V is TRBV5-1 and J is TRBJ1-2; TRBD1 is a possible D gene (5 bases). The CDR3 totals 13 residues. Germline V lookup: CDR1 SGHRS, CDR2 YFSETQ. V was clipped by 0 bases and J by 8 bases, with 11 bases between them. CDR3 loop: CASSLAGGQGYTF. CDR3 sequence (DNA): TGCGCCAGCAGCTTGGCCGGTGGACAAGGCTACACCTTC. Full variable domain (remainder filled in from reference TRBV5-1 and TRBJ1-2): KAGVTQTPRYLIKTRGQQVTLSCSPISGHRSVSWYQQTPGQGLQFLFEYFSETQRNKGNFPGRFSGRQFSNSRSEMNVSTLELGDSALYLCASSLAGGQGYTFGSGTRLTVV.

This clone has a single count. This chain uses TRBV6-5 with TRBJ1-2, with 7 bases that match TRBD1. V lost 5 bases to trimming and J lost 2 bases; unmatched junction nucleotides: 8. The CDR3 sequence is 15 residues long. Looked up from germline, CDR1 is MNHEY and CDR2 is SVGAGI. CDR3 DNA: TGTGCCAGCAGTACCAACCGGGACAGCAACTATGGCTACACCTTC. Translated, it gives CASSTNRDSNYGYTF.

This chain links TRBV10-3 with TRBJ1-5, with D possibly TRBD1 on 5 matching bases. The ends were cut back, 2 bases at V and 7 bases at J, with 12 bases in the middle. The CDR3 consists of 14 residues. Per germline, CDR1 ENHRY and CDR2 SYGVKD. The CDR3 DNA reads as TGTGCCATCAGTGAGGGGGGGGATCGCCAGCCCCAGCATTTT. It codes for CAISEGGDRQPQHF.

This sequence joins TRBV4-1 and TRBJ2-5, with 11 bases aligning to TRBD1. The CDR3 sequence is 17 residues long. In germline, CDR1 is MGHRA, CDR2 YSYEKL. Trimming cost V 0 bases and J 5 bases; bases outside gene matches: 8. CDR3 loop: CASSQESDRGRRETQYF. DNA of the CDR3: TGCGCCAGCAGCCAAGAGTCGGACAGGGGGCGCCGGGAGACCCAGTACTTC.

This clone was recorded only once. The chain joins TRBV2 to TRBJ2-7; D not resolved. CDR3 length: 13 residues. V dropped 4 bases and J dropped 4 bases, with 11 bases sitting between them. The germline V gene encodes CDR1 SNHLY and CDR2 FYNNEI. The chain's CDR3 is CASSVTGGYEQYF. DNA for the CDR3: TGTGCCAGCAGTGTAACCGGCGGTTACGAGCAGTACTTC.

The rearrangement uses TRBV19 and TRBJ1-3; D is ambiguous. V gave up 1 base and J gave up 2 bases, with 15 bases separating them. The CDR3 contains 17 residues. Looked up from germline, CDR1 is LNHDA and CDR2 is SQIVND (reference sequence). CDR3 loop: CASSIGGNTVAGNTIYF. Written as DNA, the CDR3 is TGTGCCAGTAGTATAGGAGGCAACACGGTGGCTGGAAACACCATATATTTT.

This sequence joins TRBV2 and TRBJ1-1; perhaps TRBD1 as D (5 bases). CDR3 length equals 13 residues. Trimming pared 3 bases from V and 5 bases from J, leaving 10 bases between. The germline CDR1 and CDR2 sequences are SNHLY and FYNNEI. CDR3 amino acids: CASSEGGWTEAFF. The CDR3 DNA reads as TGTGCCAGCAGTGAGGGGGGATGGACTGAAGCTTTCTTT. The variable domain in full, completed from reference TRBV2 and TRBJ1-1, reads EPEVTQTPSHQVTQMGQEVILRCVPISNHLYFYWYRQILGQKVEFLVSFYNNEISEKSEIFDDQFSVERPDGSNFTLKIRSTKLEDSAMYFCASSEGGWTEAFFGQGTRLTVV.

V is TRBV11-3 and J is TRBJ1-4, with unresolved D. V was pared by 3 bases and J by 6 bases, with 11 bases between. The CDR3 extends over 14 amino acids. CDR1 and CDR2 from the germline V gene are SGHNT and YENEEA. CDR3 nucleotides: TGTGCCAGCAGCTTTGGGCCGGGAGATGAAAAACTGTTTTTT. Its protein is CASSFGPGDEKLFF.

In its sample, this clone was seen once. The chain carries TRBV30 and TRBJ2-3; the match to TRBD1 covers 9 bases. The CDR3 has 16 amino acids. J lost 2 bases, V lost 5 bases, and 11 bases had no gene match. Germline loops: CDR1 GTSNPN, CDR2 SVGIG (reference sequence). The CDR3 loop is CAWRNRGQGFTDTQYF. The CDR3 DNA reads as TGTGCCTGGCGAAACAGGGGGCAAGGTTTCACAGATACGCAGTATTTT. The full variable domain, with the rest looked up from reference TRBV30 and TRBJ2-3, is SQTIHQWPATLVQPVGSPLSLECTVEGTSNPNLYWYRQAAGRGLQLLFYSVGIGQISSEVPQNLSASRPQDRQFILSSKKLLLSDSGFYLCAWRNRGQGFTDTQYFGPGTRLTVL.